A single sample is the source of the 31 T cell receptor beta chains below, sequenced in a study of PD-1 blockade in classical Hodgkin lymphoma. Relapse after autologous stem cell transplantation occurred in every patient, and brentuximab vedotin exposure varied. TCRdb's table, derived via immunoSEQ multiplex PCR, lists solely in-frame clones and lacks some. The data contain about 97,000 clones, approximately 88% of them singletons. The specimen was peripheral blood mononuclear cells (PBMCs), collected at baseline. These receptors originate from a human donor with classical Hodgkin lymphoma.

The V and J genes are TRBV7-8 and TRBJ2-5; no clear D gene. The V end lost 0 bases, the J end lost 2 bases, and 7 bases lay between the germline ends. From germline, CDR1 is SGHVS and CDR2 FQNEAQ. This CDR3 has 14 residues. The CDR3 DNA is TGTGCCAGCAGCTTAGCGCGTCCACAAGAGACCCAGTACTTC. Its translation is CASSLARPQETQYF.

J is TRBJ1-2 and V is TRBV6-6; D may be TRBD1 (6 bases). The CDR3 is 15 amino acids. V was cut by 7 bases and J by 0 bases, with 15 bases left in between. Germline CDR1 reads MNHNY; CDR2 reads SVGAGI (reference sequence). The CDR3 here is CASIRLQGANYGYTF. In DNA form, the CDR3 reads TGTGCCAGCATTCGACTACAGGGTGCTAACTATGGCTACACCTTC.

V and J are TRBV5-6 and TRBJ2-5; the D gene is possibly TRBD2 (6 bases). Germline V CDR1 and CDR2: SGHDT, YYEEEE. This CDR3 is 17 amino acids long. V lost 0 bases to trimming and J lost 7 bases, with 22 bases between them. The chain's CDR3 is CASSLAGGLGLEVTQYF. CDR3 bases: TGTGCCAGCAGCTTGGCCGGAGGGTTGGGGTTGGAAGTGACCCAGTACTTC.

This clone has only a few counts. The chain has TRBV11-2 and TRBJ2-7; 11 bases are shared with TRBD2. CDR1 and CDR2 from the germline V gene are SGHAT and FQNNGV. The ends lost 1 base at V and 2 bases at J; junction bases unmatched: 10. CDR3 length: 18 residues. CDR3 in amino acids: CASSLVNPSGRMAYEQYF. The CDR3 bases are TGTGCCAGCAGCTTAGTGAATCCTAGCGGGAGGATGGCCTACGAGCAGTACTTC.

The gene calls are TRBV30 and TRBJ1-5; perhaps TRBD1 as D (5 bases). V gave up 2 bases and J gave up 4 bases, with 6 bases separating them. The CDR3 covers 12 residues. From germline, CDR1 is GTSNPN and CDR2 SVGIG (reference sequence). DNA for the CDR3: TGTGCCTGGAGTTCAGGGAATCAGCCCCAGCATTTT. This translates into CAWSSGNQPQHF.

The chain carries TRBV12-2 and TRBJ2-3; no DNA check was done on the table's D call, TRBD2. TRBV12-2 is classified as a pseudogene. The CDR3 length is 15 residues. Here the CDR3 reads CASRLCGLVTDTQYF. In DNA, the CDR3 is TGTGCAAGTCGCTTATGTGGCCTAGTCACAGATACGCAGTATTTT.

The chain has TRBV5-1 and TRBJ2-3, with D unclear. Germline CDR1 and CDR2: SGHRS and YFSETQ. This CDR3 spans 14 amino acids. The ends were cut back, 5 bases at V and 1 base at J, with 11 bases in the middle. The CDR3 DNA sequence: TGCGCCAGCAGGTCCGGGCCACGCACAGATACGCAGTATTTT. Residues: CASRSGPRTDTQYF.

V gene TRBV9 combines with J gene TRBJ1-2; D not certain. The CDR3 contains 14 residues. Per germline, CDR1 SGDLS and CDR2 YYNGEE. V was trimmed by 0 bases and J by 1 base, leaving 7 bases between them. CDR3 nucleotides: TGTGCCAGCAGCGTAGGTGCCCTTAACTATGGCTACACCTTC. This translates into CASSVGALNYGYTF.

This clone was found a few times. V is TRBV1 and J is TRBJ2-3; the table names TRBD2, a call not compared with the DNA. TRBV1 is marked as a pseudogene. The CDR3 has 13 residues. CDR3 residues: CTSSPSVTDTQYF. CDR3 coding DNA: TGCACCAGCAGCCCTAGCGTCACAGATACGCAGTATTTT.

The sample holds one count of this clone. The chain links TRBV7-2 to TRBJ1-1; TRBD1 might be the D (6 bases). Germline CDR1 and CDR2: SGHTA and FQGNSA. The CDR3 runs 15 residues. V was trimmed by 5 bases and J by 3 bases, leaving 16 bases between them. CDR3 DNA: TGTGCCAGCAGCGAGGACAGTGGGGGATACACTGAAGCTTTCTTT. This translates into CASSEDSGGYTEAFF.

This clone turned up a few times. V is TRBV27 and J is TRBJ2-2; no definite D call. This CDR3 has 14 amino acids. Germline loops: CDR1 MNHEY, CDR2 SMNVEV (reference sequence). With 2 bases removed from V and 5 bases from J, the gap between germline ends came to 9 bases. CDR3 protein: CASSLRSGTGELFF. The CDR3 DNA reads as TGTGCCAGCAGTTTAAGGTCCGGGACCGGGGAGCTGTTTTTT.

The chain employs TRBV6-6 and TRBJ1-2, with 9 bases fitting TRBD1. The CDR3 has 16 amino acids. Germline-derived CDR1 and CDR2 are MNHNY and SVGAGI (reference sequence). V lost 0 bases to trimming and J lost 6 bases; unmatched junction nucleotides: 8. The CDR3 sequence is CASSYSSEQGANGYTF. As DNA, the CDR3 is TGTGCCAGCAGTTACTCGTCCGAACAGGGGGCTAATGGCTACACCTTC.

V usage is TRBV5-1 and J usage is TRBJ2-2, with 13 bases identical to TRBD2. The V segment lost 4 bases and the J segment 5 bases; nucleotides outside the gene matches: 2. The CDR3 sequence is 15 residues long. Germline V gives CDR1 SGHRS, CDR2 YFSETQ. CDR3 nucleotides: TGCGCCAGCAGCGCGACTAGCGGGAGGACCGGGGAGCTGTTTTTT. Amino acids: CASSATSGRTGELFF.

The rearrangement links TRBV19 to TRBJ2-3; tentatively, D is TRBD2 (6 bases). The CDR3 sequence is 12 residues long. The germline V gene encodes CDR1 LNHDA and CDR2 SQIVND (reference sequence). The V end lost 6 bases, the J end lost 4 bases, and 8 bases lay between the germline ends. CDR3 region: CASRGGADTQYF. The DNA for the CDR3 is TGTGCCAGTAGGGGCGGGGCAGATACGCAGTATTTT.

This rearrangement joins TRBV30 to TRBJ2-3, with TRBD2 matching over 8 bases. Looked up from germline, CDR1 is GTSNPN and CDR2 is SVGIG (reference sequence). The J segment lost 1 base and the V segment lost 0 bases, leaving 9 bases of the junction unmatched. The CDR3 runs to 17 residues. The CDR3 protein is CAWSVLPSGSGTDTQYF. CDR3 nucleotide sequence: TGTGCCTGGAGTGTACTCCCCAGCGGGAGCGGCACAGATACGCAGTATTTT.

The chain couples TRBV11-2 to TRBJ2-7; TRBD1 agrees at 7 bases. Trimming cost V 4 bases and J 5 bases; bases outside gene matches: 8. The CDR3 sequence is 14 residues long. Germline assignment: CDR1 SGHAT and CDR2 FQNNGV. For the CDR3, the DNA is TGTGCCAGCAGCTCCTCGACAGGGTACCACGAGCAGTACTTC. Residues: CASSSSTGYHEQYF. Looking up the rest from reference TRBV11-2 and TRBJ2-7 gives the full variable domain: EAGVAQSPRYKIIEKRQSVAFWCNPISGHATLYWYQQILGQGPKLLIQFQNNGVVDDSQLPKDRFSAERLKGVDSTLKIQPAKLEDSAVYLCASSSSTGYHEQYFGPGTRLTVT.

In DNA, the CDR3 is TGCGCCAGCAGCGCAGCCGGGACAGGCACAGATACGCAGTATTTT. Translation: CASSAAGTGTDTQYF. The V gene is TRBV5-1, the J gene TRBJ2-3, with 7 bases matching TRBD1. The CDR3 runs 15 residues. With V trimmed by 4 bases and J by 1 base, 6 bases remained unmatched. Germline values: CDR1 SGHRS, CDR2 YFSETQ.

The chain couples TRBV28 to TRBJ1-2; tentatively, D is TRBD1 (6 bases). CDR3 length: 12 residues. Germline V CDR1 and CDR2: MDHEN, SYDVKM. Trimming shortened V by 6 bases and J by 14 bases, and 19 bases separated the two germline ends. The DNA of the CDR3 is TGTGCCAGCAGATCCGGAAGGACAGAGGTAACCTTC. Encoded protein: CASRSGRTEVTF.

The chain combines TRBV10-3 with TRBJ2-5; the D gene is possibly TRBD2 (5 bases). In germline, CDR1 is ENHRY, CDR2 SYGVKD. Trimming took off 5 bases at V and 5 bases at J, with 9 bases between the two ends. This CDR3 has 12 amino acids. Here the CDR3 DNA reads TGTGCCATCAGTCCGGGAAGGGAGACCCAGTACTTC. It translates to CAISPGRETQYF.

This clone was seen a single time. CDR3 nucleotide sequence: TGCGCCAGCAGCCAAGCCGCCCAGGGAACCTACGAGCAGTACTTC. Translated, it gives CASSQAAQGTYEQYF. The genes are TRBV4-1 and TRBJ2-7, with D possibly TRBD1 on 5 matching bases. Trimming took off 1 base at V and 2 bases at J, with 12 bases between the two ends. The CDR3 is 15 residues long. Germline values: CDR1 MGHRA, CDR2 YSYEKL.

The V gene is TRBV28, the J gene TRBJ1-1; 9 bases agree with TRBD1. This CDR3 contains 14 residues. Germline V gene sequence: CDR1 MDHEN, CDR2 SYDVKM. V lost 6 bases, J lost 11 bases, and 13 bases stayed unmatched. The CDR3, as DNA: TGTGCCAGCAGGCCCCCGGGACAGGGTTTTTTCGCTTTCTTT. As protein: CASRPPGQGFFAFF.

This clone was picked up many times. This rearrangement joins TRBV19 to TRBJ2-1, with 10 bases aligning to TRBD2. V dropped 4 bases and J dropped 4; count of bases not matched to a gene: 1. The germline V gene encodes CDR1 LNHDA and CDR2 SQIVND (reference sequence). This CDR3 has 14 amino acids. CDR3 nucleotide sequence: TGTGCCAGTAGTAGGGGACTAGCGTACAATGAGCAGTTCTTC. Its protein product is CASSRGLAYNEQFF.

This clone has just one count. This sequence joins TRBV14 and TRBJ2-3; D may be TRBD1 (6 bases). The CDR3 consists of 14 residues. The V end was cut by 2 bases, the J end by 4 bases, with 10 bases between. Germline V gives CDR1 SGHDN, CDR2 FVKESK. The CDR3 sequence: CASSQPQGADTQYF. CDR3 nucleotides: TGTGCCAGCAGCCAACCACAGGGAGCAGATACGCAGTATTTT.

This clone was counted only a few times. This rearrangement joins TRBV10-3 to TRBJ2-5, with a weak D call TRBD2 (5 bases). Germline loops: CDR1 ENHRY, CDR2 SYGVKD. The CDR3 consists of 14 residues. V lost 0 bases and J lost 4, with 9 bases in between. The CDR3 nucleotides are TGTGCCATCAGTGAGTCTCCGGGGTTAGAGACCCAGTACTTC. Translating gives CAISESPGLETQYF.

In DNA, the CDR3 is TGTGCCAGCAGCTTATGGACAGGGGGTTACAATGAGCAGTTCTTC. It yields the protein CASSLWTGGYNEQFF. The rearrangement links TRBV7-9 to TRBJ2-1, with 10 bases lining up with TRBD1. CDR1 is SEHNR and CDR2 is FQNEAQ in the germline V gene (reference sequence). Trimming took 2 bases from V and 4 from J; bases not matched to a gene: 2. CDR3 length: 15 amino acids.

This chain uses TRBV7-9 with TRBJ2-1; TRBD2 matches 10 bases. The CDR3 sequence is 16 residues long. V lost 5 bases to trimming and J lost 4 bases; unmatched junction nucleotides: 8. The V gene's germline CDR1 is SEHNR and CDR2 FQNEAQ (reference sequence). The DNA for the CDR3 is TGTGCCAGCAGCCCCCGAGGACTAGCGGCTTACAATGAGCAGTTCTTC. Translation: CASSPRGLAAYNEQFF.

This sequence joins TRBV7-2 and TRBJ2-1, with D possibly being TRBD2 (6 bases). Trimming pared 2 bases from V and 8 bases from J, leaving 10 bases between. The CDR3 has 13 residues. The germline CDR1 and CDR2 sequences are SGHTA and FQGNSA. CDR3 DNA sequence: TGTGCCAGCAGCTTACAGCGGGCGGATGAGCAGTTCTTC. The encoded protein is CASSLQRADEQFF.

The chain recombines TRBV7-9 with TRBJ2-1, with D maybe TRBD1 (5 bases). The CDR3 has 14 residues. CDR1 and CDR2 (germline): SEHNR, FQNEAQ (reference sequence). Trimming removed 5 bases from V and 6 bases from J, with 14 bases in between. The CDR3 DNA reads TGTGCCAGCAGCGTATTAGACAGAACCAATGAGCAGTTCTTC. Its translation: CASSVLDRTNEQFF.

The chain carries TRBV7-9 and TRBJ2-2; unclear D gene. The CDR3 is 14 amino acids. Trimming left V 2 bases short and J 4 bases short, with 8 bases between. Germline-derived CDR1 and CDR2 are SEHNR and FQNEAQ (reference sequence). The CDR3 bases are TGTGCCAGCAGCTTAAAACTTCTCACCGGGGAGCTGTTTTTT. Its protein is CASSLKLLTGELFF.

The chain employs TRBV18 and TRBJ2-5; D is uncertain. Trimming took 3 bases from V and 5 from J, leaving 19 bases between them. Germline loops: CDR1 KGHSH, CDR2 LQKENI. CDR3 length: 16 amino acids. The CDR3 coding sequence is TGTGCCAGCTCACCCCCCCCTTCGCAGGTCAGGGAGACCCAGTACTTC. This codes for CASSPPPSQVRETQYF.

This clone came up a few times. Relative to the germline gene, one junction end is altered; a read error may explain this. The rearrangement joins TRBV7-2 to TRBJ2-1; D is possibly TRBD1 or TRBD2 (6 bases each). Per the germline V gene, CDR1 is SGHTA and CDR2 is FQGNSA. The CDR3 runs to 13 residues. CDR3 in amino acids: CASSHPRVGGRLF. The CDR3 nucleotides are TGTGCCAGCAGCCACCCCCGGGTCGGGGGCAGGCTCTTC.